These 25 T cell receptor beta chains share one sample of origin, sequenced in a study of blood T cell repertoires in COVID-19. The method was immunoSEQ multiplex PCR; TCRdb's version includes in-frame clones alone and lacks a portion of them. Here the sample spans 250,000 to 350,000 clones, more than 80% being singletons. Sequencing was performed on peripheral blood. These receptors all come from a woman in her fifties or sixties with COVID-19, enrolled during active disease.

V is TRBV3-1 (or the pseudogene TRBV3-2) and J is TRBJ2-1; D is undetermined. Germline CDR1 and CDR2: LGHDT and YNNKEL (reference sequence). This CDR3 has 12 residues. V was trimmed by 2 bases and J by 5 bases, leaving 4 bases between them. The DNA of the CDR3 is TGTGCCAGCAGCCAAACGGACAATGAGCAGTTCTTC. Translating gives CASSQTDNEQFF.

V is TRBV4-3 and J is TRBJ1-2; 7 bases align to TRBD1. The junction had 9 bases not matched to a gene; V was cut back by 3 bases and J by 5 bases. This CDR3 contains 15 residues. Germline CDR1 and CDR2: LGHNA and YSLEER. The CDR3 sequence: CASSHYNRGDYGYTF. Here the CDR3 DNA reads TGCGCCAGCAGCCACTATAACAGGGGAGATTATGGCTACACCTTC.

The V call is TRBV12-5, the J call TRBJ1-5, with D perhaps matching TRBD1 (6 bases). Germline V gene data show CDR1 as LGHNT and CDR2 as FRNRAP. The V end lost 5 bases, the J end lost 2 bases, and 16 bases lay between the germline ends. The CDR3 covers 16 residues. The CDR3 bases are TGTGCTAGTGGTCCCCCGGGGGGGCAGGGCAATCAGCCCCAGCATTTT. Amino acid sequence: CASGPPGGQGNQPQHF.

The chain joins TRBV19 to TRBJ2-1, with 14 positions matching TRBD2. The CDR3 is 16 residues long. Germline loops: CDR1 LNHDA, CDR2 SQIVND (reference sequence). V was clipped by 5 bases and J by 7 bases; unmatched bases: 7. The CDR3 sequence is CASSLRLAGGPNEQFF. In DNA form, the CDR3 reads TGTGCCAGTAGTCTCAGACTAGCGGGAGGGCCGAATGAGCAGTTCTTC.

This chain uses TRBV19 with TRBJ1-1; D unclear. Between the trimmed V and J ends, which lost 6 bases and 6 bases, there was a span of 11 bases. The CDR3 is 12 residues long. Germline CDR1 LNHDA, CDR2 SQIVND (reference sequence). The CDR3 protein is CASSLRASEAFF. The CDR3 DNA sequence: TGTGCCAGTAGCCTGAGAGCATCTGAAGCTTTCTTT.

The chain links TRBV3-1 (or the pseudogene TRBV3-2) to TRBJ2-3; TRBD2 matches 11 bases. In germline, CDR1 is LGHDT, CDR2 YNNKEL (reference sequence). The CDR3 has 16 residues. The junction had 4 bases not matched to a gene; V was cut back by 2 bases and J by 3 bases. In DNA form, the CDR3 reads TGTGCCAGCAGCCAATTTCTAGCGGGAGGTACAGATACGCAGTATTTT. This gives the protein CASSQFLAGGTDTQYF.

This clone was detected only once. V is TRBV12-3 or TRBV12-4 and J is TRBJ2-7, with D possibly matching TRBD1 (8 bases). V was trimmed by 2 bases and J by 6 bases, leaving 11 bases between them. This CDR3 has 13 amino acids. This CDR3 reads CASSLNRGGEQYF. CDR3 sequence (DNA): TGTGCCAGCAGTTTAAACAGGGGGGGCGAGCAGTACTTC.

Notes on this clone: The junction departs from the called germline gene at one end, perhaps through a read error. The chain uses TRBV3-1 (or the pseudogene TRBV3-2) and TRBJ2-7, with D tentatively TRBD2 (6 bases). In germline, CDR1 is LGHDT, CDR2 YNNKEL (reference sequence). The CDR3 has 14 residues. The CDR3 is CASSQAGLSFEQYF. The CDR3 nucleotides read TGTGCCAGCAGCCAGGCGGGACTCTCCTTCGAGCAGTACTTC.

The chain recombines TRBV7-9 with TRBJ1-2; possibly TRBD1 for D (6 bases). Trimming removed 1 base from V and 3 bases from J, with 12 bases in between. The CDR3 length is 15 residues. Germline CDR1 and CDR2: SEHNR and FQNEAQ (reference sequence). CDR3 in amino acids: CASSLGQGSDYGYTF. The CDR3 DNA follows: TGTGCCAGCAGCTTAGGGCAGGGGAGTGACTATGGCTACACCTTC.

This clone was detected only once. The chain combines TRBV3-1 (or the pseudogene TRBV3-2) with TRBJ2-1, with TRBD2 identical over 13 bases. This CDR3 contains 14 residues. Germline V gene lookup returns CDR1 LGHDT and CDR2 YNNKEL (reference sequence). The V and J ends lost 4 bases and 14 bases, in that order; junction bases with no gene match: 8. As DNA, the CDR3 is TGTGCCAGCAGCCCGCGGACTAGCGGGGGTAGGGAGTTCTTC. Protein product: CASSPRTSGGREFF.

V usage is TRBV19 and J usage is TRBJ2-7, with 11 nucleotides matching TRBD1. Germline assignment: CDR1 LNHDA and CDR2 SQIVND (reference sequence). J lost 3 bases, V lost 3 bases, and 1 base had no gene match. The CDR3 has 14 amino acids. CDR3 sequence: CASSMGQGVYEQYF. As DNA, the CDR3 is TGTGCCAGTAGTATGGGACAGGGGGTCTACGAGCAGTACTTC.

The V call is TRBV7-2, the J call TRBJ2-3, with 7 bases lining up with TRBD2. This CDR3 spans 18 amino acids. Trimming at V came to 5 bases and at J to 5 bases, leaving 19 bases not matched to a gene. CDR1 SGHTA and CDR2 FQGNSA come from the germline V gene. CDR3 DNA: TGTGCCAGCAGCCTCCAAGGCGCCGAGGGCGGGAGACGAGATACGCAGTATTTT. It specifies CASSLQGAEGGRRDTQYF.

This chain joins TRBV6-5 and TRBJ2-1; 8 bases fit TRBD2. Germline CDR1 reads MNHEY; CDR2 reads SVGAGI. With V trimmed by 7 bases and J by 1 base, 3 bases remained unmatched. This CDR3 spans 14 amino acids. The CDR3, as DNA: TGTGCCAGCAAACTAGCGGATTCCTACAATGAGCAGTTCTTC. The encoded protein is CASKLADSYNEQFF.

J is TRBJ1-1 and V is TRBV6-5; D gene ambiguous. Germline V gives CDR1 MNHEY, CDR2 SVGAGI. The CDR3 totals 15 residues. V was pared by 5 bases and J by 0 bases, with 13 bases between. For the CDR3, the DNA is TGTGCCAGCAGTCCCACCGGACTGATGAACACTGAAGCTTTCTTT. Protein sequence: CASSPTGLMNTEAFF.

The chain carries TRBV24-1 and TRBJ2-1; TRBD1 agrees at 8 bases. Trimming removed 6 bases from V and 8 bases from J; junction bases left unmatched: 11. CDR3 size: 15 residues. Germline values: CDR1 KGHDR, CDR2 SFDVKD. The CDR3 reads CATSNRDRGIDEQFF. The CDR3 coding sequence is TGTGCCACCAGTAACAGAGACAGGGGTATCGATGAGCAGTTCTTC.

For this clone: This sample includes further DNA sequences coding for the same CDR3. This chain links TRBV6-5 with TRBJ1-1, with D possibly matching TRBD1 (5 bases). From germline, CDR1 is MNHEY and CDR2 SVGAGI. The CDR3 totals 12 residues. Trimming stripped 5 bases from V and 2 bases from J, with 6 bases between. CDR3 residues: CASSRGNTEAFF. CDR3 sequence (DNA): TGTGCCAGCAGTAGGGGAAACACTGAAGCTTTCTTT.

The chain recombines TRBV7-7 with TRBJ2-2, with 11 bases matching TRBD2. The trim removed 5 bases at V and 0 bases at J, leaving 2 bases unmatched. This CDR3 comprises 16 residues. The germline gives CDR1 SSHAT, CDR2 FNYEAQ (reference sequence). The CDR3 is CASSRLAGTNTGELFF. The CDR3 DNA follows: TGTGCCAGCAGCCGACTAGCGGGAACGAACACCGGGGAGCTGTTTTTT.

Only one count was recorded for this clone. This rearrangement joins TRBV7-9 to TRBJ2-5; weak D call: TRBD1 (5 bases). V lost 1 base and J lost 9, with 18 bases in between. CDR3 size: 15 residues. Germline V gene data show CDR1 as SEHNR and CDR2 as FQNEAQ (reference sequence). The chain's CDR3 is CASSLGWGMPVPQYF. The CDR3, as DNA: TGTGCCAGCAGCTTAGGCTGGGGCATGCCGGTACCCCAGTACTTC.

This clone was picked up one time. V usage is TRBV24-1 and J usage is TRBJ1-1; maybe TRBD1 (6 bases). Germline assignment: CDR1 KGHDR and CDR2 SFDVKD. This CDR3 spans 16 amino acids. V was cut by 4 bases and J by 0 bases, with 14 bases left in between. CDR3 protein: CATSELRGPMNTEAFF. For the CDR3, the DNA is TGTGCCACCAGTGAGCTCAGGGGTCCTATGAACACTGAAGCTTTCTTT.

The rearrangement links TRBV12-3 or TRBV12-4 to TRBJ1-5; 7 nucleotides agree with TRBD1. The ends lost 6 bases at V and 5 bases at J; junction bases unmatched: 4. The CDR3 contains 13 residues. CDR3 sequence (DNA): TGTGCCAGCAGGCTACAGGGGTATCAGCCCCAGCATTTT. Amino acids: CASRLQGYQPQHF.

The V and J genes are TRBV7-8 and TRBJ2-1; D unresolved. V dropped 1 base and J dropped 0 bases, with 4 bases sitting between them. Germline CDR1 and CDR2: SGHVS and FQNEAQ. The CDR3 totals 14 residues. The CDR3 DNA follows: TGTGCCAGCAGCTTAGACAGCTCCTACAATGAGCAGTTCTTC. Its translation is CASSLDSSYNEQFF.

The rearrangement joins TRBV4-1 to TRBJ2-7; 8 bases map to TRBD1. The CDR3 is made up of 16 amino acids. CDR1 is MGHRA, CDR2 YSYEKL, per germline. J was trimmed by 4 bases and V by 0 bases; bases with no gene match: 8. The CDR3 region is CASSQDRQGFSYEQYF. The CDR3 DNA reads TGCGCCAGCAGCCAAGATAGACAGGGGTTCAGTTACGAGCAGTACTTC.

The chain carries TRBV12-3 or TRBV12-4 and TRBJ1-2; the D is unclear. The V end lost 6 bases, the J end lost 7 bases, and 12 bases lay between the germline ends. The CDR3 covers 12 residues. The CDR3 DNA reads TGTGCCAGCAGGCTGAGCGGAGGTGGCTACACCTTC. This encodes CASRLSGGGYTF.

This chain links TRBV15 with TRBJ2-1; D is possibly TRBD1 (5 bases). The CDR3 is 12 amino acids. V lost 8 bases to trimming and J lost 4 bases, with 9 bases between them. Per the germline V gene, CDR1 is LNHNV and CDR2 is YYDKDF (reference sequence). The CDR3, as DNA: TGTGCCACCGGGGCAGGGTACAATGAGCAGTTCTTC. The encoded protein is CATGAGYNEQFF.

The rearrangement links TRBV5-6 to TRBJ2-3; D unclear. V shed 1 base and J shed 2 bases, with 11 bases lying between them. The CDR3 loop spans 15 amino acids. The germline CDR1 and CDR2 sequences are SGHDT and YYEEEE. The DNA of the CDR3 is TGTGCCAGCAGCTTGTTTGCGGTGTACACAGATACGCAGTATTTT. Translation gives CASSLFAVYTDTQYF.